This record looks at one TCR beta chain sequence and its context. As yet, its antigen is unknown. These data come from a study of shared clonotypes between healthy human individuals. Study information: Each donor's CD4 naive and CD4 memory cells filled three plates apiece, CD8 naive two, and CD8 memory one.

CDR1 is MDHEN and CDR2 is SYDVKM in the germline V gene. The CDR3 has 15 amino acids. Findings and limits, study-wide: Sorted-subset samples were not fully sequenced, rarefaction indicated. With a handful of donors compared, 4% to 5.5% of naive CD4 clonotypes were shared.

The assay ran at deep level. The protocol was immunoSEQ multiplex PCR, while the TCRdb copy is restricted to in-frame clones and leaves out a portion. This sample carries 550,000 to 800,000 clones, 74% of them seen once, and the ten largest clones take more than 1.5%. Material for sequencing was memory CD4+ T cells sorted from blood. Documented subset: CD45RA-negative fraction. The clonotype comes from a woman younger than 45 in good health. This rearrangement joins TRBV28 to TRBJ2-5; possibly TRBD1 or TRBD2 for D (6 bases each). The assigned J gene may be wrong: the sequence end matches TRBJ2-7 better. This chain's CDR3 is CASTNGGAITYEQYF. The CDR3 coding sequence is TGTGCCAGCACAAACGGGGGCGCGATAACCTACGAGCAGTACTTC.